Below, 24 T cell receptor beta chains from the same sample are listed, as sequenced in a study of blood T cell repertoires in COVID-19. TCRdb keeps only in-frame clones here, not all; method: immunoSEQ multiplex PCR. The sample has some 180,000 clones, 87% seen once. Source material: peripheral blood. These receptors were taken from a man between 60 and 75 years old with active or convalescent COVID-19.

This chain uses TRBV27 with TRBJ1-1, with D uncertain. Germline CDR1 MNHEY, CDR2 SMNVEV (reference sequence). The CDR3 length is 13 residues. V lost 0 bases to trimming and J lost 3 bases, with 5 bases between them. CDR3 residues: CASSLSADTEAFF. CDR3 sequence (DNA): TGTGCCAGCAGTTTATCGGCGGACACTGAAGCTTTCTTT.

The chain employs TRBV27 and TRBJ1-1; D is ambiguous. This CDR3 has 15 amino acids. Germline V CDR1 and CDR2: MNHEY, SMNVEV (reference sequence). V shed 6 bases and J shed 4 bases, with 18 bases lying between them. CDR3 DNA sequence: TGTGCCAGCAGCTACCAAAGGTCGGGTGGCACTGAAGCTTTCTTT. It codes for CASSYQRSGGTEAFF.

J is TRBJ1-3 and V is TRBV18; D not resolved. V lost 1 base and J 0 bases, leaving 10 bases between the germline ends. Per germline, CDR1 KGHSH and CDR2 LQKENI. CDR3 length: 16 residues. The CDR3 region is CASSPQHAPSGNTIYF. DNA for the CDR3: TGTGCCAGCTCACCACAACATGCTCCCTCTGGAAACACCATATATTTT.

The rearrangement links TRBV5-1 to TRBJ2-5; TRBD2 agrees at 9 bases. Germline V gene data show CDR1 as SGHRS and CDR2 as YFSETQ. Losses at the gene ends were 2 bases for V and 2 bases for J; bases not matched to a gene: 7. This CDR3 contains 16 residues. DNA of the CDR3: TGCGCCAGCAGCTTAGGGAGCGGGGGGATTCAAGAGACCCAGTACTTC. The encoded protein is CASSLGSGGIQETQYF.

This clone was recorded a few times. This chain uses TRBV11-2 with TRBJ2-7; 10 nucleotides line up with TRBD2. V lost 3 bases, J lost 0 bases, and 11 bases stayed unmatched. The CDR3 length is 18 residues. The germline CDR1 and CDR2 sequences are SGHAT and FQNNGV. CDR3 protein: CASSFGLAVHFSSYEQYF. CDR3 sequence (DNA): TGTGCCAGCAGCTTCGGACTAGCGGTACACTTTAGCTCCTACGAGCAGTACTTC.

The count of this clone is one. J is TRBJ1-6 and V is TRBV27, with D perhaps matching TRBD1 (6 bases). This CDR3 has 16 amino acids. Germline V gives CDR1 MNHEY, CDR2 SMNVEV (reference sequence). V was pared by 2 bases and J by 8 bases, with 16 bases between. The CDR3 reads CASSLRAGAQYSPLHF. The CDR3 coding sequence is TGTGCCAGCAGTTTAAGGGCAGGGGCACAATATTCACCCCTCCACTTT.

This CDR3 is CSASVGGKTEAFF. The CDR3 region has the DNA TGCAGTGCTAGTGTAGGGGGAAAGACTGAAGCTTTCTTT. The chain has TRBV20-1 and TRBJ1-1; a weak D match, TRBD1 (6 bases). Germline CDR1 is DFQATT and CDR2 is SNEGSKA (reference sequence). The V end lost 3 bases, the J end lost 5 bases, and 13 bases lay between the germline ends. This CDR3 is built from 13 residues.

This clone came up once. The chain joins TRBV5-1 to TRBJ1-2; the D is unclear. Germline CDR1 SGHRS, CDR2 YFSETQ. V lost 2 bases and J 3 bases, leaving 8 bases between the germline ends. The CDR3 extends over 13 amino acids. CDR3 amino acids: CASSLPSDYGYTF. CDR3 sequence (DNA): TGCGCCAGCAGCTTACCGTCGGACTATGGCTACACCTTC.

The rearrangement links TRBV5-1 to TRBJ1-2, with D possibly matching TRBD1 (6 bases). V lost 3 bases and J 4 bases, leaving 16 bases between the germline ends. The CDR3 loop spans 15 amino acids. The germline V gene has CDR1 SGHRS and CDR2 YFSETQ. The CDR3 region has the DNA TGCGCCAGCAGCTGGACAGTCCCACCCACCTATGGCTACACCTTC. Translated: CASSWTVPPTYGYTF. Looking up the rest from reference TRBV5-1 and TRBJ1-2 gives the full variable domain: KAGVTQTPRYLIKTRGQQVTLSCSPISGHRSVSWYQQTPGQGLQFLFEYFSETQRNKGNFPGRFSGRQFSNSRSEMNVSTLELGDSALYLCASSWTVPPTYGYTFGSGTRLTVV.

Comment on this clone: The same CDR3 arises from other DNA sequences in this sample as well. The rearrangement links TRBV7-3 to TRBJ2-3; D ambiguous. CDR1 is SGHTA, CDR2 FQGTGA, per germline. This CDR3 has 14 residues. V was cut by 0 bases and J by 1 base, with 5 bases left in between. The CDR3 region has the DNA TGTGCCAGCAGCTTAACTAGTGGCACAGATACGCAGTATTTT. Translation: CASSLTSGTDTQYF.

This chain uses TRBV7-6 with TRBJ2-1, with 9 bases that match TRBD2. The germline V gene has CDR1 SGHVS and CDR2 FNYEAQ. The CDR3 loop spans 15 amino acids. V lost 5 bases to trimming and J lost 7 bases; unmatched junction nucleotides: 9. The CDR3 DNA sequence: TGTGCCAGCAGCAGCGCGGGGGGGGGAATGAATGAGCAGTTCTTC. Protein product: CASSSAGGGMNEQFF.

The chain has TRBV3-1 (or the pseudogene TRBV3-2) and TRBJ2-5; D gene ambiguous. CDR3 size: 15 residues. Germline V gene lookup returns CDR1 LGHDT and CDR2 YNNKEL (reference sequence). Trimming cost V 0 bases and J 5 bases, with 13 bases left between them. This chain's CDR3 is CASSQELPAGETQYF. DNA of the CDR3: TGTGCCAGCAGCCAAGAACTACCAGCTGGGGAGACCCAGTACTTC.

J is TRBJ2-7 and V is TRBV4-2, with D maybe TRBD2 (5 bases). The length of the CDR3 is 15 residues. Germline V gives CDR1 LGHNA, CDR2 YNFKEQ. V was clipped by 2 bases and J by 5 bases, with 16 bases between them. The CDR3, as DNA: TGTGCCAGCAGCCAACTCCCGGGTCTAGCCGACGAGCAGTACTTC. Translating it yields CASSQLPGLADEQYF.

This clone appeared a few times. The V and J genes are TRBV5-1 and TRBJ1-1; D remains unclear. Trimming took off 3 bases at V and 3 bases at J, with 9 bases between the two ends. Germline V lookup: CDR1 SGHRS, CDR2 YFSETQ. The CDR3 loop spans 13 amino acids. CDR3 coding DNA: TGCGCCAGCAGCTCTGAGCTAGACACTGAAGCTTTCTTT. Translation gives CASSSELDTEAFF.

V gene TRBV2 combines with J gene TRBJ1-2; D is perhaps TRBD1 (6 bases). The CDR3 is made up of 13 amino acids. V was shortened by 7 bases and J by 6 bases, with 15 bases between the two germline ends. Looked up from germline, CDR1 is SNHLY and CDR2 is FYNNEI. The CDR3 reads CASIRQGSDGYTF. The CDR3 coding sequence is TGTGCCAGCATAAGGCAGGGGTCCGATGGCTACACCTTC.

The chain recombines TRBV5-1 with TRBJ2-7; D possibly corresponds to TRBD1 (5 bases). The CDR3 spans 13 residues. V was cut by 4 bases and J by 4 bases, with 12 bases left in between. From germline, CDR1 is SGHRS and CDR2 YFSETQ. The CDR3 loop reads CASSELSGYEQYF. The CDR3 region has the DNA TGCGCCAGCAGCGAACTTTCAGGGTACGAGCAGTACTTC.

J is TRBJ2-3 and V is TRBV19, with D tentatively TRBD1 (6 bases). V gave up 10 bases and J gave up 3 bases, with 17 bases separating them. The CDR3 is made up of 14 amino acids. CDR1 is LNHDA, CDR2 SQIVND, per germline (reference sequence). The chain's CDR3 is CATANYRGTDTQYF. In DNA, the CDR3 is TGTGCCACCGCGAATTATAGGGGGACAGATACGCAGTATTTT.

CDR3: CASSEARGGRTYEQYF. In nucleotides, the CDR3 is TGTGCCAGCAGTGAAGCGCGGGGGGGCAGAACCTACGAGCAGTACTTC. J is TRBJ2-7 and V is TRBV2; 9 bases are shared with TRBD2. Per the germline V gene, CDR1 is SNHLY and CDR2 is FYNNEI. The J segment lost 2 bases and the V segment lost 0 bases, leaving 5 bases of the junction unmatched. The CDR3 spans 16 residues.

The genes are TRBV2 and TRBJ2-5; 8 bases line up with TRBD2. With V trimmed by 7 bases and J by 5 bases, 9 bases remained unmatched. The germline V gene encodes CDR1 SNHLY and CDR2 FYNNEI. This CDR3 spans 14 amino acids. CDR3 nucleotides: TGTGCCAGCACTTACGGGGGGGCCGGGGAGACCCAGTACTTC. It yields the protein CASTYGGAGETQYF. Full variable domain (outside the CDR3, taken from reference TRBV2 and TRBJ2-5): EPEVTQTPSHQVTQMGQEVILRCVPISNHLYFYWYRQILGQKVEFLVSFYNNEISEKSEIFDDQFSVERPDGSNFTLKIRSTKLEDSAMYFCASTYGGAGETQYFGPGTRLLVL.

V and J are TRBV14 and TRBJ1-2; D uncertain. The germline V gene encodes CDR1 SGHDN and CDR2 FVKESK. Trimming pared 3 bases from V and 0 bases from J, leaving 5 bases between. The CDR3 is 13 amino acids. In nucleotides, the CDR3 is TGTGCCAGCAGCCAGAGAACTAACTATGGCTACACCTTC. Its translation: CASSQRTNYGYTF.

The rearrangement uses TRBV3-1 (or the pseudogene TRBV3-2) and TRBJ2-5; D unclear. CDR3 length: 14 amino acids. V was clipped by 0 bases and J by 7 bases, with 12 bases between them. The germline V gene has CDR1 LGHDT and CDR2 YNNKEL (reference sequence). For the CDR3, the DNA is TGTGCCAGCAGCCAAGATCTGAGCGCCGGGACCCAGTACTTC. Amino acids: CASSQDLSAGTQYF.

V usage is TRBV3-1 (or the pseudogene TRBV3-2) and J usage is TRBJ2-5; no clear D gene. Germline-derived CDR1 and CDR2 are LGHDT and YNNKEL (reference sequence). V was shortened by 2 bases and J by 4 bases, with 5 bases between the two germline ends. The length of the CDR3 is 12 residues. Here the CDR3 DNA reads TGTGCCAGCAGCCAATGGAGAGAGACCCAGTACTTC. Its protein is CASSQWRETQYF.

The chain uses TRBV10-3 and TRBJ1-2; D remains ambiguous. The CDR3 contains 14 residues. Germline lookup yields CDR1 ENHRY and CDR2 SYGVKD. V dropped 3 bases and J dropped 4 bases, with 12 bases sitting between them. CDR3 region: CAISEQQPLYGYTF. As DNA, the CDR3 is TGTGCCATCAGTGAACAACAGCCCCTCTATGGCTACACCTTC.

This chain connects TRBV5-4 to TRBJ2-4; TRBD1 is a possible D gene (5 bases). CDR3 length: 14 amino acids. CDR1 SGHNT and CDR2 YYREEE come from the germline V gene (reference sequence). V lost 2 bases and J lost 3, with 9 bases in between. CDR3 sequence reads: CASSFQGSKNIQYF. The CDR3 region has the DNA TGTGCCAGCAGCTTCCAGGGCAGCAAAAACATTCAGTACTTC.